These 7 T cell receptor beta chains share one sample of origin, sequenced in a study of blood T cell repertoires in COVID-19. Some clones are missing from TCRdb's copy, which holds only in-frame ones; the method was immunoSEQ multiplex PCR. The sample has over 150,000 clones, roughly nine tenths seen once. Sequencing was done on a sample of peripheral blood. The receptors come from a man aged 45-60 years with acute or convalescent COVID-19.

This chain connects TRBV19 to TRBJ1-1; perhaps TRBD1 as D (6 bases). The CDR3 loop spans 16 amino acids. Germline CDR1 and CDR2: LNHDA and SQIVND (reference sequence). Trimming removed 8 bases from V and 2 bases from J, with 21 bases in between. CDR3 sequence: CASALSGTRANTEAFF. The CDR3 bases are TGTGCCAGTGCTTTATCCGGGACACGAGCCAACACTGAAGCTTTCTTT.

The chain recombines TRBV5-8 with TRBJ1-5; no clear D. V lost 1 base and J lost 3, with 8 bases in between. The germline V gene has CDR1 SGHTS and CDR2 YDEGEE. The CDR3 length is 14 residues. The CDR3 nucleotides are TGTGCCAGCAGCTTGTGGCAGAACAATCAGCCCCAGCATTTT. This sequence encodes CASSLWQNNQPQHF.

The chain uses TRBV19 and TRBJ1-1; 9 nucleotides line up with TRBD1. This CDR3 contains 14 residues. The germline V gene has CDR1 LNHDA and CDR2 SQIVND (reference sequence). Trimming cost V 5 bases and J 7 bases; bases outside gene matches: 8. The DNA of the CDR3 is TGTGCCAGTAGTCCGGGACAGGGCTTTGGTGAAGCTTTCTTT. It codes for CASSPGQGFGEAFF.

The chain is built from TRBV19 and TRBJ1-1, with 7 bases fitting TRBD1. The CDR3 has 15 amino acids. The V gene's germline CDR1 is LNHDA and CDR2 SQIVND (reference sequence). V was pared by 6 bases and J by 0 bases, with 7 bases of the junction left unmatched. CDR3 coding DNA: TGTGCCAGTAGGAGGGGGCCTCTAATGAACACTGAAGCTTTCTTT. Its protein is CASRRGPLMNTEAFF.

The chain uses TRBV4-2 and TRBJ2-7; 12 bases line up with TRBD2. V shed 5 bases, J shed 1 base, and the junction held 3 bases outside the gene matches. Per the germline V gene, CDR1 is LGHNA and CDR2 is YNFKEQ. This CDR3 contains 15 residues. CDR3 coding DNA: TGTGCCAGCAGCTATGGACTAGCGGGATCCTACGAGCAGTACTTC. Residues: CASSYGLAGSYEQYF.

This clone was seen only a few times. This chain links TRBV29-1 with TRBJ1-3; D is ambiguous. CDR1 is SQVTM, CDR2 ANQGSEA, per germline. The CDR3 has 14 amino acids. Trimming took off 4 bases at V and 1 base at J, with 11 bases between the two ends. In nucleotides, the CDR3 is TGCAGCGTTGTTGTGACTTCTTCTGGAAACACCATATATTTT. Its protein product is CSVVVTSSGNTIYF.

The chain joins TRBV25-1 to TRBJ2-7, with unresolved D. The CDR3 runs to 10 residues. Germline V lookup: CDR1 MGHDK, CDR2 SYGVNS. V was shortened by 4 bases and J by 4 bases, with 2 bases between the two germline ends. The CDR3 nucleotides are TGTGCCAGCAGTGCTTACGAGCAGTACTTC. It yields the protein CASSAYEQYF.